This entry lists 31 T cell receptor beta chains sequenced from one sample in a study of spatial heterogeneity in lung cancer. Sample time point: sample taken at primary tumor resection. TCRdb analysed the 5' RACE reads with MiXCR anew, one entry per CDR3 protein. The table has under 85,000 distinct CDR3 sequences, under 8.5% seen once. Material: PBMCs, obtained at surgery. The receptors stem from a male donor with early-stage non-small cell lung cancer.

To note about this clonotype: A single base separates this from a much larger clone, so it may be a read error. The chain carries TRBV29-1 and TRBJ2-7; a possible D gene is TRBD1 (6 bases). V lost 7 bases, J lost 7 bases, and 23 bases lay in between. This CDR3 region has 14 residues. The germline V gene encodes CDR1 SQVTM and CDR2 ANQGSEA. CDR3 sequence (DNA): TGCAGCGCATCCATCGGACAGCCCTCTGGGGAGCAGTACTTC. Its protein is CSASIGQPSGEQYF.

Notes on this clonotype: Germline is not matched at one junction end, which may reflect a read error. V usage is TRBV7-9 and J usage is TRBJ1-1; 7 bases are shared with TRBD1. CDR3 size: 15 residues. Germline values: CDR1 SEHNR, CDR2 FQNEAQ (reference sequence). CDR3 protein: CASSDNRGGATEAIF. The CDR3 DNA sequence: TGTGCCAGCAGCGATAACAGGGGAGGGGCCACTGAAGCTATCTTT.

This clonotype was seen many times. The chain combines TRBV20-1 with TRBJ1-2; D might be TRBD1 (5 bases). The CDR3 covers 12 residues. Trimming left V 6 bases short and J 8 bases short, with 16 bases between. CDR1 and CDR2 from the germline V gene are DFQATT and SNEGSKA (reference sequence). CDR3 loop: CSAQRGESGYTF. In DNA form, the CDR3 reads TGCAGTGCCCAGCGAGGGGAATCAGGCTACACCTTC.

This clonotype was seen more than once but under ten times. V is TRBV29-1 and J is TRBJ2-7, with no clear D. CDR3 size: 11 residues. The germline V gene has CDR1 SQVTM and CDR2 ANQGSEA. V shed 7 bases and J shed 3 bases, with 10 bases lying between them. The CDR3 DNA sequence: TGCAGCGACGATGACGTCTACGAGCAGTACTTC. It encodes CSDDDVYEQYF.

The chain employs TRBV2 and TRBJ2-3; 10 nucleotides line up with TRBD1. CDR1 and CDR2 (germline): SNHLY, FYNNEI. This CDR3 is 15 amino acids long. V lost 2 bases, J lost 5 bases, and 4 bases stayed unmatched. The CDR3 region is CASSEIGQGGDTQYF. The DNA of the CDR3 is TGTGCCAGCAGTGAAATAGGACAGGGGGGAGATACGCAGTATTTT.

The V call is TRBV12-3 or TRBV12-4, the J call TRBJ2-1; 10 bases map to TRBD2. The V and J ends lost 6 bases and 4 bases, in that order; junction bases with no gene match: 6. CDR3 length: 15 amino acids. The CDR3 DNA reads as TGTGCCAGCAGACGAGCGGGAGGGGGGTACAATGAGCAGTTCTTC. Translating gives CASRRAGGGYNEQFF.

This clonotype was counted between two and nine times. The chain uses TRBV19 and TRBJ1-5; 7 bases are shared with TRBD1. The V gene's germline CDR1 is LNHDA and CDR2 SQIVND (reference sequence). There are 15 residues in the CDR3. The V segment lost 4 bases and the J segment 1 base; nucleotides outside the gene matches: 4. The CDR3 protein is CASSKGQLSNQPQHF. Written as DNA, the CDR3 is TGTGCCAGTAGTAAGGGACAGTTGAGCAATCAGCCCCAGCATTTT.

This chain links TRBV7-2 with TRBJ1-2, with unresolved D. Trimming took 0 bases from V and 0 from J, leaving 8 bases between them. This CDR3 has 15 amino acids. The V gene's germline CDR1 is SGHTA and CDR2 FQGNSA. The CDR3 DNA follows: TGTGCCAGCAGCTTAGCGGGGTCAGCTAACTATGGCTACACCTTC. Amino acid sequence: CASSLAGSANYGYTF.

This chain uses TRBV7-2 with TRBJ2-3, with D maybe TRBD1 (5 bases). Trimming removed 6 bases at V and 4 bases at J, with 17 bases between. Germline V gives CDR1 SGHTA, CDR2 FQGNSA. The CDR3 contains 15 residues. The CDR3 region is CASRSPVQGADTQYF. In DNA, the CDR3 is TGTGCCAGCAGATCGCCGGTCCAGGGCGCAGATACGCAGTATTTT.

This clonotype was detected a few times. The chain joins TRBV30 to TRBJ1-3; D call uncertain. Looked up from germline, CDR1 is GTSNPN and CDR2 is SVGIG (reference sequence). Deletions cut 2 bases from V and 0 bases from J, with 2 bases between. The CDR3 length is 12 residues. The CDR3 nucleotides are TGTGCCTGGAGTAGCTCTGGAAACACCATATATTTT. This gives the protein CAWSSSGNTIYF.

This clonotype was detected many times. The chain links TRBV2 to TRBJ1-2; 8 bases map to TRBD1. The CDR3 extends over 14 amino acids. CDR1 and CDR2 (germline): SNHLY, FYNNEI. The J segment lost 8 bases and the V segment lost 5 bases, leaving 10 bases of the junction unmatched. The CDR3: CASSIGQGGIGYTF. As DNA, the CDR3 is TGTGCCAGCAGTATAGGACAGGGAGGAATCGGCTACACCTTC.

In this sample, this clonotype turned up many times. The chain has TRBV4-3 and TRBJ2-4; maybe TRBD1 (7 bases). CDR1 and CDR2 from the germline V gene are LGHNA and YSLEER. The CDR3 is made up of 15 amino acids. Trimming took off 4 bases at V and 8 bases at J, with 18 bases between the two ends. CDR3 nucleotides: TGCGCCAGCAGCCGGGTTGCAGGGGGGAGCGACATTCAGTACTTC. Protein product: CASSRVAGGSDIQYF.

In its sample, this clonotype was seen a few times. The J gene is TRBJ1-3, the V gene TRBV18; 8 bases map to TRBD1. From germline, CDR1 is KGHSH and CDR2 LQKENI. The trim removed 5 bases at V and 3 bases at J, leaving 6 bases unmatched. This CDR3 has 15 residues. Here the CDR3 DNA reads TGTGCCAGCTCATACGGACAGGGAAATGGAAACACCATATATTTT. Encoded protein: CASSYGQGNGNTIYF.

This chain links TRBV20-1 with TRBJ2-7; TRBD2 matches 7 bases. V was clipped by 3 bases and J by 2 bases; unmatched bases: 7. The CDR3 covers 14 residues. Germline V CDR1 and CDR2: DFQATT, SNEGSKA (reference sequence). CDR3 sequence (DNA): TGCAGTGCTAGGGGAGGGGCAGGGACCTACGAGCAGTACTTC. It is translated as CSARGGAGTYEQYF.

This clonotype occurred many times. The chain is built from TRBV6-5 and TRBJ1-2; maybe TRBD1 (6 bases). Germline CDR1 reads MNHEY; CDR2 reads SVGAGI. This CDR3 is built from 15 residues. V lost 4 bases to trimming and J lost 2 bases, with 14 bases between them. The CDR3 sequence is CASSWLTGGNYGYTF. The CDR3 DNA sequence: TGTGCCAGCAGTTGGCTGACAGGAGGGAACTATGGCTACACCTTC.

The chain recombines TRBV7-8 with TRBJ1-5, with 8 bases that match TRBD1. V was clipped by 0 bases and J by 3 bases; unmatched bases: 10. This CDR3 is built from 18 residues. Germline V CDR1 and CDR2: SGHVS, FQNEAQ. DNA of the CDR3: TGTGCCAGCAGCTTAGCGCTATTGGGCAGGGGGCACAATCAGCCCCAGCATTTT. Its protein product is CASSLALLGRGHNQPQHF.

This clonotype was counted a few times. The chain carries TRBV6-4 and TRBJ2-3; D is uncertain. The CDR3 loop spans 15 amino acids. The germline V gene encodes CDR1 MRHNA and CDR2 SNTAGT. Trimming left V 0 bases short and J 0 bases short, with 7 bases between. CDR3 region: CASSDSRTSTDTQYF. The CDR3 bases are TGTGCCAGCAGTGACTCGAGGACCAGCACAGATACGCAGTATTTT.

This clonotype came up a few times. Here the CDR3 reads CASSQAPAVGATGNTIYF. The CDR3 bases are TGCGCCAGCAGCCAAGCTCCCGCTGTTGGGGCTACTGGAAACACCATATATTTT. The chain combines TRBV4-3 with TRBJ1-3, with a possible D match to TRBD1 (5 bases). Trimming took off 1 base at V and 2 bases at J, with 18 bases between the two ends. The germline CDR1 and CDR2 sequences are LGHNA and YSLEER. The CDR3 has 18 amino acids.

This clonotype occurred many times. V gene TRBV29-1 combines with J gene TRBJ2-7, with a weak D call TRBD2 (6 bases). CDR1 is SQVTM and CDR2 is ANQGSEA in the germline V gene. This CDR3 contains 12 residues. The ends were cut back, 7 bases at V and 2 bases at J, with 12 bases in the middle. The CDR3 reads CSAGLSTYEQYF. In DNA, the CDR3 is TGCAGCGCGGGACTCAGTACCTACGAGCAGTACTTC.

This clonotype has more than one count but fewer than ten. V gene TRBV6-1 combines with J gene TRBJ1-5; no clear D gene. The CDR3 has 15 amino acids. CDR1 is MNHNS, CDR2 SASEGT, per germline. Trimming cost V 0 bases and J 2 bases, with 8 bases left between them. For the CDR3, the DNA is TGTGCCAGCAGTGAAGCGGTGACGGGCAATCAGCCCCAGCATTTT. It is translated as CASSEAVTGNQPQHF.

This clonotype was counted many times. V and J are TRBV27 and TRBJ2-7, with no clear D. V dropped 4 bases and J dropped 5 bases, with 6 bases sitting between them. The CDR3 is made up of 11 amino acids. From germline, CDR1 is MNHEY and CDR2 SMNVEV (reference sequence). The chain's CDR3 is CASSYRDEQYF. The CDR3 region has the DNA TGTGCCAGCAGTTATAGGGACGAGCAGTACTTC.

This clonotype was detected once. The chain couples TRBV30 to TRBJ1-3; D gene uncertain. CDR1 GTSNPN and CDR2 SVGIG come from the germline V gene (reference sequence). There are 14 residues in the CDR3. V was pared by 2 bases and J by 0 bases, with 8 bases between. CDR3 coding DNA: TGTGCCTGGAGTATCGGGGACTCTGGAAACACCATATATTTT. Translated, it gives CAWSIGDSGNTIYF.

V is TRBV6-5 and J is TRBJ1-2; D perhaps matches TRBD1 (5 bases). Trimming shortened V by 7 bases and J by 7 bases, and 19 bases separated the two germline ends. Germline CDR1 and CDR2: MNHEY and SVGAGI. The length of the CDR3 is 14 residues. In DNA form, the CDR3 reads TGTGCCAGCACCAAGGGGCGACTCGCTCCTGGCTACACCTTC. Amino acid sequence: CASTKGRLAPGYTF.

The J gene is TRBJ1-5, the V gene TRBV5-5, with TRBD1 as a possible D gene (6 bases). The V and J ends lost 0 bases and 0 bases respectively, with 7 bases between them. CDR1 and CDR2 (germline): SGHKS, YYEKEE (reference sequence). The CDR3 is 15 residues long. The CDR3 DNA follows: TGTGCCAGCAGCTTGGCGGACAGTAGCAATCAGCCCCAGCATTTT. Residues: CASSLADSSNQPQHF.

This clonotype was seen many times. This chain's CDR3 is CAISDRTDTQYF. The CDR3 bases are TGTGCCATCAGTGACAGAACAGATACGCAGTATTTT. This chain uses TRBV10-3 with TRBJ2-3, with no clear D. The V gene lost 3 bases and the J gene lost 3 bases, with 4 bases spanning the gap. Germline V gene sequence: CDR1 ENHRY, CDR2 SYGVKD. The CDR3 length is 12 residues.

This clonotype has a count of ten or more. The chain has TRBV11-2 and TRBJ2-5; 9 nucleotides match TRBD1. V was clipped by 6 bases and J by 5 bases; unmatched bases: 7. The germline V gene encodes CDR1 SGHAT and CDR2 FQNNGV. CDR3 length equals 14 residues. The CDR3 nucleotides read TGTGCCAGCAGGAAAACAGGGGGCGGTGAGACCCAGTACTTC. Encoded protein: CASRKTGGGETQYF.

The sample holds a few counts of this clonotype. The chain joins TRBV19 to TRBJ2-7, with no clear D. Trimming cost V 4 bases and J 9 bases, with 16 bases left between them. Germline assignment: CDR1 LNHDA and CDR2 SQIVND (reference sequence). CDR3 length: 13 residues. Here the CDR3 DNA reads TGTGCCAGTAGTAACGGGCCTCTGGAAAGGCAGTACTTC. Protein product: CASSNGPLERQYF.

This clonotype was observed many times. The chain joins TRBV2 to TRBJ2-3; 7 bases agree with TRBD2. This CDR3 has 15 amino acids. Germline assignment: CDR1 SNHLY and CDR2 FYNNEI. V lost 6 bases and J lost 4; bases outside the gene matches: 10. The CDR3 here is CASRRSGGGPDTQYF. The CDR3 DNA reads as TGTGCCAGCAGGAGGTCGGGAGGCGGTCCAGATACGCAGTATTTT.

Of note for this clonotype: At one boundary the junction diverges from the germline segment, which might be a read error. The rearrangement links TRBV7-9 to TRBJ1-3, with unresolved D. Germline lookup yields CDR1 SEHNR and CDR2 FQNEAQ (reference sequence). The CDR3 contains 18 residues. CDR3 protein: CASSLALSVWSSGNSIYF. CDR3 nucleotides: TGTGCCAGCAGCTTAGCGCTCTCCGTCTGGTCCTCTGGAAACAGCATATATTTT.

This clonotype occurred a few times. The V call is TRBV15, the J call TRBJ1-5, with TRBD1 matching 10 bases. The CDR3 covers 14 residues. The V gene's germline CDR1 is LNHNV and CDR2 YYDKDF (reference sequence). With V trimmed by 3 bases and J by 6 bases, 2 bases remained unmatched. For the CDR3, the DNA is TGTGCCACCAGCAGCGGGACAGGGGTTCAGCCCCAGCATTTT. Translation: CATSSGTGVQPQHF.

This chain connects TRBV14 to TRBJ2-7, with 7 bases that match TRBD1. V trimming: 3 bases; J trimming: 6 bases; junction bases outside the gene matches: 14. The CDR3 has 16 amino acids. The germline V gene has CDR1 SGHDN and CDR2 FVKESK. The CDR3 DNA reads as TGTGCCAGCAGCCAGTTTGAAGCTATGAAGGGGGCCGAGCAGTACTTC. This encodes CASSQFEAMKGAEQYF.